This TCR beta chain is drawn from a study of T cell responses to AZD1222 COVID-19 vaccine. Notes on the study in general: Donors were chiefly white British, with a greater number of females, and clonal diversity was perhaps underestimated. Spike was spanned by vaccine-associated CD4 TCRs, with dominance at 160-218 and 743-854. Repertoire collection took place solely once the T cell response had peaked. Breadth and depth of Spike-specific TCRs rose after two AZD1222 doses.

With regard to this clone: Its antigen is not known.

V lost 4 bases and J 5 bases, leaving 9 bases between the germline ends. Per the germline V gene, CDR1 is LGHDT and CDR2 is YNNKEL (reference sequence). The CDR3 is 12 amino acids. Some clones are missing from TCRdb's copy, which holds only in-frame ones; the method was immunoSEQ multiplex PCR. The sample has 130,000 to 150,000 clones, about 86% seen once. The material was peripheral blood, obtained 28 days after the second AZD1222 dose. This chain uses TRBV3-1 (or the pseudogene TRBV3-2) with TRBJ2-7; no clear D. The receptor's source is an adult who received the AZD1222 COVID-19 vaccine. CDR3 DNA: TGTGCCAGCAGCCTATGGACGGACGAGCAGTACTTC. As protein: CASSLWTDEQYF.